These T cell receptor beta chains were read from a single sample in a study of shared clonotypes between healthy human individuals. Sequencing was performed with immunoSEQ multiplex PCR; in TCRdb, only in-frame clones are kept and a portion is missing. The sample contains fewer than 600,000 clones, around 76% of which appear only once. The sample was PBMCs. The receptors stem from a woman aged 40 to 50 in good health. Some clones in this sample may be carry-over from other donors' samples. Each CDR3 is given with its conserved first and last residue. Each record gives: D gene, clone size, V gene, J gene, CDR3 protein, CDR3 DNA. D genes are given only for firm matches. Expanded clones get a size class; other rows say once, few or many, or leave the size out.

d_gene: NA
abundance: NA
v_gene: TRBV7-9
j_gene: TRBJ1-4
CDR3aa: CASSFGQDNEKLFF
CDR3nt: TGTGCCAGCAGCTTTGGGCAGGATAATGAAAAACTGTTTTTT

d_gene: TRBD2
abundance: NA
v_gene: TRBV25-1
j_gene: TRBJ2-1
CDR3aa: CASGGIAGGFNEQFF
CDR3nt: TGTGCCAGCGGTGGGATAGCGGGAGGATTCAATGAGCAGTTCTTC

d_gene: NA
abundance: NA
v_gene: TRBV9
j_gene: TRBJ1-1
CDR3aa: CASSVAGVAEAFF
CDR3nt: TGTGCCAGCAGCGTAGCTGGGGTTGCTGAAGCTTTCTTT

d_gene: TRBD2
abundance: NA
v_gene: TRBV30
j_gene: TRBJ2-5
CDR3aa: CACPGLADTQYF
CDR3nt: TGTGCCTGCCCCGGACTAGCGGATACCCAGTACTTC

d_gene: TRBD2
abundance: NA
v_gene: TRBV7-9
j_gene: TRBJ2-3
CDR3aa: CASSSGASGSIDTQYF
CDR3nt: TGTGCCAGCAGCTCAGGCGCTAGCGGGAGTATAGATACGCAGTATTTT

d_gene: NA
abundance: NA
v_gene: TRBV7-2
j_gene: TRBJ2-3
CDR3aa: CASSSSRGARADTQYF
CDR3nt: TGTGCCAGCAGCTCCTCCCGGGGAGCCCGGGCAGATACGCAGTATTTT

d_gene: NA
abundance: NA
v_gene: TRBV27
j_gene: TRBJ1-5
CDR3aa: CASSLETRGRVVGNQPQHF
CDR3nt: TGTGCCAGCAGTTTGGAGACGAGGGGAAGGGTTGTCGGCAATCAGCCCCAGCATTTT

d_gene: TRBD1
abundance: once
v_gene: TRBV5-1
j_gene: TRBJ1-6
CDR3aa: CASSPSGTGARDNSPLHF
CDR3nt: TGCGCCAGCAGCCCCTCCGGGACAGGGGCGCGGGATAATTCACCCCTCCACTTT

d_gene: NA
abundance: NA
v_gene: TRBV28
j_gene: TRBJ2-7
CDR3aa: CASSTQHYEQYF
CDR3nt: TGTGCCAGCAGCACACAGCACTACGAGCAGTACTTC

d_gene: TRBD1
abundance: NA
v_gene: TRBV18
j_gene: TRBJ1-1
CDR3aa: CASSRDRGANTEAFF
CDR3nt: TGTGCCAGCTCACGGGACAGGGGAGCGAACACTGAAGCTTTCTTT

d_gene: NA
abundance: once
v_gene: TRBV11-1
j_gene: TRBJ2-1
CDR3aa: CASSLAGVEQFF
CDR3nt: TGTGCCAGCAGCTTAGCTGGGGTTGAGCAGTTCTTC

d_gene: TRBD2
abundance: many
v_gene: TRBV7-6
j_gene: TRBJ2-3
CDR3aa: CASSLAEAAGADTQYF
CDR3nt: TGTGCCAGCAGCTTAGCTGAGGCTGCGGGGGCAGATACGCAGTATTTT

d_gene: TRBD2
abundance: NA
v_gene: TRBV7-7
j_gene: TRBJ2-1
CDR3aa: CASSLGGSYNEQFF
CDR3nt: TGTGCTAGCAGCTTAGGCGGGAGCTACAATGAGCAGTTCTTC

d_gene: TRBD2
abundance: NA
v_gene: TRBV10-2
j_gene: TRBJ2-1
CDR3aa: CASRMGGSSYNEQFF
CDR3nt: TGCGCCAGCAGGATGGGCGGGAGCTCCTACAATGAGCAGTTCTTC

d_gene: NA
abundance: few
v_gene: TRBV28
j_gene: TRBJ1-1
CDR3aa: CASSYSPNTEAFF
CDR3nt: TGTGCCAGCAGTTACAGCCCGAACACTGAAGCTTTCTTT

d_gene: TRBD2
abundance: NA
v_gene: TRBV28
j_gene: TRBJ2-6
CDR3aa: CASSLADGLVGANVLTF
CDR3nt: TGTGCCAGCAGTTTAGCGGACGGACTAGTTGGGGCCAACGTCCTGACTTTC

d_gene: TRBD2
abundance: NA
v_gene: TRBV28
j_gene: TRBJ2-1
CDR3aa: CASSKRESYNEQFF
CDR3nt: TGTGCCAGCTCGAAGCGGGAGTCCTACAATGAGCAGTTCTTC

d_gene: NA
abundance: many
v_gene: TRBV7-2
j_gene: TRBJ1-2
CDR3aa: CASSLGANYGYTF
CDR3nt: TGTGCCAGCAGCTTAGGGGCAAACTATGGCTACACCTTC

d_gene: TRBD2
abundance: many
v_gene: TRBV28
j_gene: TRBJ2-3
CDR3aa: CASSLPSGRVVDGTDTQYF
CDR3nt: TGTGCCAGCAGTTTACCGAGCGGGAGGGTGGTCGACGGCACAGATACGCAGTATTTT

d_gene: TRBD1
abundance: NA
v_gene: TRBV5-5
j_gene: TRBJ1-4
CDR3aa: CASSPTTGNNEKLFF
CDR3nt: TGTGCCAGCAGCCCCACGACAGGGAATAATGAAAAACTGTTTTTT

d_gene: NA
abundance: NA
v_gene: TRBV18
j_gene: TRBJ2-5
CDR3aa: CASSPRGRNQETQYF
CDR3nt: TGTGCCAGCTCGCCTAGGGGACGGAACCAAGAGACCCAGTACTTC

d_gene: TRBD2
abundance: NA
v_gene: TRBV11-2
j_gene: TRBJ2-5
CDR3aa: CASSLLGGLGAETQYF
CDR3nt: TGTGCCAGCAGCTTACTAGGGGGACTAGGGGCAGAGACCCAGTACTTC

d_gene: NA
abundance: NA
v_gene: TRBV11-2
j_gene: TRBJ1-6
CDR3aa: CASSLGGFDSPLHF
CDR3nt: TGTGCCAGCAGCTTAGGAGGGTTTGATTCACCCCTCCACTTT

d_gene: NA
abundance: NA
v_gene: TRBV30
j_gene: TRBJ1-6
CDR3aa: CAWSVVRQANSPLHF
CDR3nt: TGTGCCTGGAGTGTAGTGCGACAGGCTAATTCACCCCTCCACTTT

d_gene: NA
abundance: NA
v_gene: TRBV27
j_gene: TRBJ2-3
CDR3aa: CASTFRAGSGFMADTQYF
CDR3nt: TGTGCCAGCACCTTCCGGGCCGGATCGGGCTTTATGGCAGATACGCAGTATTTT

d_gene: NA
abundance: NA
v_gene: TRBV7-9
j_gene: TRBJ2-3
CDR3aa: CASSLLRSPDTQYF
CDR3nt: TGTGCCAGCAGCCTGCTGCGGAGTCCAGATACGCAGTATTTT

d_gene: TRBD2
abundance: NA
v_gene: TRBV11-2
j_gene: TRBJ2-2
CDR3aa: CASSFSGRGTGELFF
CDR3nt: TGTGCCAGCAGCTTTAGCGGGAGGGGAACCGGGGAGCTGTTTTTT

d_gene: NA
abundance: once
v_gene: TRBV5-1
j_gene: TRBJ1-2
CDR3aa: CASSFGRNYGYTF
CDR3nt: TGCGCCAGCAGCTTTGGAAGGAACTATGGCTACACCTTC

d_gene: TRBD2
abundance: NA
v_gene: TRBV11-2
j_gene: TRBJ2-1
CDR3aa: CASSTRGTIYNEQFF
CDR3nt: TGTGCCAGCAGCACTCGCGGGACTATCTACAATGAGCAGTTCTTC

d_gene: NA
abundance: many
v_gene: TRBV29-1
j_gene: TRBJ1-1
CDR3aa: CSVVVREAFF
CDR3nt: TGCAGCGTTGTAGTCCGAGAAGCTTTCTTT

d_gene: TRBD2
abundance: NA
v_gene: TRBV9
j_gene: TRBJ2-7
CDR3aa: CASSTTSGSSYEQYF
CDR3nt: TGTGCCAGCAGCACGACTAGCGGGAGTTCTTACGAGCAGTACTTC

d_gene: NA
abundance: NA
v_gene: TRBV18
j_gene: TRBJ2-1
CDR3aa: CASSPQGPREQFF
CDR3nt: TGTGCCAGCTCACCACAGGGCCCCCGGGAGCAGTTCTTC

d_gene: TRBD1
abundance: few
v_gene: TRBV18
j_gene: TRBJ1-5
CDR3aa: CASATGGNQPQHF
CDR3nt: TGTGCCAGCGCTACAGGGGGCAATCAGCCCCAGCATTTT

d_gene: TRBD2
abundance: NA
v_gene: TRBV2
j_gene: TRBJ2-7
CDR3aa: CASTGLAGTYEQYF
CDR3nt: TGTGCCAGCACCGGACTAGCGGGGACCTACGAGCAGTACTTC

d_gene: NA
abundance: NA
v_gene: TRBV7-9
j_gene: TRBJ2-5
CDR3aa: CASSLALGRETQYF
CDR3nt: TGTGCCAGCAGCTTAGCGCTGGGTCGGGAGACCCAGTACTTC

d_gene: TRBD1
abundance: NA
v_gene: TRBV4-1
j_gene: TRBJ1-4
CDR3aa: CASSREQGAVKLFF
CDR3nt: TGCGCCAGCAGCCGCGAACAGGGGGCTGTAAAACTGTTTTTT

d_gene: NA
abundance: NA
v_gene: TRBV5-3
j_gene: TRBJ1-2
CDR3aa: CARSLGLGDQHGYTF
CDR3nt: TGTGCCAGAAGCTTGGGGCTAGGGGACCAGCATGGCTACACCTTC

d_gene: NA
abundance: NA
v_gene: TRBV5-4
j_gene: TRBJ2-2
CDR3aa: CASRPGGTNTGELFF
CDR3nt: TGTGCCAGCAGACCCGGGGGAACGAACACCGGGGAGCTGTTTTTT

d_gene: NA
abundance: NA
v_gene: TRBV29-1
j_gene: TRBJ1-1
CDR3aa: CSVETANTEAFF
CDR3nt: TGCAGCGTTGAGACAGCGAACACTGAAGCTTTCTTT

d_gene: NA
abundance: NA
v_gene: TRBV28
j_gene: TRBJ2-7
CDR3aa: CAIHIPLQGKTYF
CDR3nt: TGTGCCATCCATATACCCCTCCAGGGGAAAACGTACTTC

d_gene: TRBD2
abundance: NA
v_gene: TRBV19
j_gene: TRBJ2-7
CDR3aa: CASSIGLAGVYEQYF
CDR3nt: TGTGCCAGTAGTATAGGTCTAGCGGGAGTCTACGAGCAGTACTTC

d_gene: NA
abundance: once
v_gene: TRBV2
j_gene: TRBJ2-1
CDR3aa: CASSDEGFEQFF
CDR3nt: TGTGCCAGCAGTGATGAGGGTTTTGAGCAGTTCTTC

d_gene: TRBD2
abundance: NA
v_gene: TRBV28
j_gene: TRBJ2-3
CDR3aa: CASSFGTSGYSTDTQYF
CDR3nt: TGTGCCAGCAGTTTCGGGACTAGCGGGTATAGCACAGATACGCAGTATTTT

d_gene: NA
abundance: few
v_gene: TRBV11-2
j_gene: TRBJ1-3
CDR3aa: CASSLAIRAGNTIYF
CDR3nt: TGTGCCAGCAGCTTAGCTATACGGGCTGGAAACACCATATATTTT

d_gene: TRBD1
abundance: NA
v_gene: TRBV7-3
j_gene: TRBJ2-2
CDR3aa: CASSAPPGTGITGELFF
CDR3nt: TGTGCCAGCAGCGCCCCCCCCGGGACAGGGATCACCGGGGAGCTGTTTTTT

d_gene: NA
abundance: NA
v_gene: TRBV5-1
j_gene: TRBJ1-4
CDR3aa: CASSSQQGSDEKLFF
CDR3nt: TGCGCCAGCAGCTCCCAACAGGGTAGCGATGAAAAACTGTTTTTT

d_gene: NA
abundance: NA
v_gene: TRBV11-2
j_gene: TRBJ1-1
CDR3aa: CASSPAGDTEAFF
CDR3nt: TGTGCCAGCAGCCCCGCCGGGGACACTGAAGCTTTCTTT

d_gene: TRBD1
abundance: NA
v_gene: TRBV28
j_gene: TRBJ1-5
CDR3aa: CASRVGQGGQPQHF
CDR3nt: TGTGCCAGCAGGGTGGGACAGGGAGGTCAGCCCCAGCATTTT

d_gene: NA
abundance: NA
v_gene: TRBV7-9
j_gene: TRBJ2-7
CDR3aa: CASSVSATYEQYF
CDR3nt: TGTGCCAGCAGCGTTAGCGCGACCTACGAGCAGTACTTC

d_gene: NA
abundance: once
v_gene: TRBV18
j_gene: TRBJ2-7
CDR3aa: CASSRAGAAYEQYF
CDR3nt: TGTGCCAGCTCACGTGCCGGGGCGGCCTACGAGCAGTACTTC

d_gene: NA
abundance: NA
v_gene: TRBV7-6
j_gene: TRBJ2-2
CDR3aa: CASSLGRPGELFF
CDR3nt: TGTGCCAGCAGCTTAGGCAGGCCCGGGGAGCTGTTTTTT

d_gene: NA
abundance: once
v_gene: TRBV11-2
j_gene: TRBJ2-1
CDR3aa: CASSLDRGYYNEQFF
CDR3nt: TGTGCCAGCAGCTTAGACAGGGGCTACTACAATGAGCAGTTCTTC

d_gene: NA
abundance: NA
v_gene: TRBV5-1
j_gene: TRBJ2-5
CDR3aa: CASSFVGQVQETQYF
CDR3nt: TGCGCCAGCAGCTTTGTAGGGCAGGTCCAAGAGACCCAGTACTTC

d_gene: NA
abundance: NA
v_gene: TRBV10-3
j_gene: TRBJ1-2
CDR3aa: CAISPSAGSFGGYTF
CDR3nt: TGTGCCATCAGTCCATCGGCAGGGTCCTTTGGTGGCTACACCTTC

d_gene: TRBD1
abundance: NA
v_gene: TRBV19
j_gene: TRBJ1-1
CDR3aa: CASTLTSGGRAEAFF
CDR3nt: TGTGCCAGTACCCTCACCTCAGGGGGCCGGGCTGAAGCTTTCTTT

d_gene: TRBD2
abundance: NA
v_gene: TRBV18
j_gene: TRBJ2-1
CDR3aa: CASSRGITSGSSYNEQFF
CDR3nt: TGTGCCAGCTCACGCGGAATAACTAGCGGAAGCTCCTACAATGAGCAGTTCTTC

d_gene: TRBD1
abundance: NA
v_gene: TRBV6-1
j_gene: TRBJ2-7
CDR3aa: CAISELQGVWEQYF
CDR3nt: TGTGCCATCAGTGAACTACAGGGGGTATGGGAGCAGTACTTC

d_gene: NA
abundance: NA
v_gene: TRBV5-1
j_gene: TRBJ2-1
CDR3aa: CASSLVSEPSYNEQFF
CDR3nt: TGCGCCAGCAGCTTGGTATCCGAACCCTCCTACAATGAGCAGTTCTTC

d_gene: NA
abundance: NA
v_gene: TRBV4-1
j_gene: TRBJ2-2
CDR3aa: CASSPVGGNTGELFF
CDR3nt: TGCGCCAGCAGCCCCGTCGGCGGGAACACCGGGGAGCTGTTTTTT